Listed below are T cell receptor beta chains from one sample, sequenced in a study of vaccination and CD4 T cells after COVID-19. Their target antigens are unknown. TCRdb reanalysed the PCR reads using MiXCR and keeps one entry per CDR3 protein. The sample consists of over 5,500 distinct CDR3 sequences, about half of them appearing once. Sequences were obtained from CD4+ T cells from blood, cultured in vitro. The receptors stem from a human donor who had recovered from COVID-19. Both conserved end residues are part of each CDR3. Not all rows give a size; the values are once, few, many and, for expanded clones, a class.

v_gene,abundance,j_gene,CDR3aa
TRBV11-3,.,TRBJ2-7,CASSLMLSSYEQYF
TRBV24-1,.,TRBJ2-3,CATGRGAGLSTDTQYF
TRBV7-7,.,TRBJ2-2,CASSLEPGARPWELFF
TRBV7-8,.,TRBJ1-1,CASSSVQGLNTEAFF
TRBV7-2,few,TRBJ2-3,CASSQATDTQYF
TRBV20-1,few,TRBJ2-3,CSARGRGADTQYF
TRBV19,few,TRBJ1-1,CASSVRARDTEAFF
TRBV6-1,few,TRBJ2-7,CASSRYRDRAYEQYF
TRBV27,medium-sized,TRBJ2-3,CASSLARGYDTQYF
TRBV6-1,.,TRBJ1-3,CASSRGQGGNTIYF
TRBV7-2,.,TRBJ2-1,CASSQAGEQFF
TRBV20-1,few,TRBJ2-5,CSAPDSGLLGGTQYF
TRBV24-1,.,TRBJ2-3,CATSDPGADTQYF
TRBV5-8,.,TRBJ1-2,CASRRGDIKGYTF
TRBV12-3/TRBV12-4,.,TRBJ2-5,CASSLSGEETQYF
TRBV7-9,few,TRBJ1-1,CASSGGGLMNTEAFF
TRBV4-2,.,TRBJ1-6,CASSQDESTDNSPLHF
TRBV15,few,TRBJ2-3,CATSRSATTDTQYF
TRBV6-1,few,TRBJ1-6,CASSEDRGQGPHF
TRBV19,.,TRBJ2-3,CASTGGVGDGDTQYF
TRBV6-1,few,TRBJ1-5,CASKYSQPNQPQHF
TRBV20-1,few,TRBJ2-7,CSARVDSGSYEQYF
TRBV28,.,TRBJ1-4,CASSLGQGVREKLFF
TRBV5-4,few,TRBJ2-3,CASSRLVSPDTQYF
TRBV19,.,TRBJ1-2,CASRVLQRNYGYTF
TRBV7-2,.,TRBJ2-3,CASSRGGGGLTDTQYF
TRBV7-9,.,TRBJ1-5,CASSFANSNQPQHF
TRBV19,.,TRBJ2-3,CASSRIEGGTDTQYF
TRBV7-3,.,TRBJ1-5,CASGSTRTRNSNQPQHF
TRBV4-3,.,TRBJ1-5,CASSQERNSLYSNQPQHF
TRBV6-5,once,TRBJ1-2,CASSYSRGSYGYTF
TRBV11-2,once,TRBJ2-3,CASSFLAQGGKTYTQYF
TRBV11-2,few,TRBJ1-1,CASSSDSSGTEAFF
TRBV7-2,.,TRBJ2-1,CASSLGGGSYNEQFF
TRBV27,.,TRBJ2-2,CASSSIAGGVTGELFF
TRBV20-1,.,TRBJ1-4,CSASPIGEKLFF
TRBV20-1,few,TRBJ2-7,CSARLGYEQYF
TRBV7-2,.,TRBJ2-3,CASTPSVSTDTQYF
TRBV6-1,few,TRBJ1-2,CASRVGFVDYGYTF
TRBV7-2,.,TRBJ1-2,CASSLAVGQRETYYGYTF
TRBV4-2,.,TRBJ2-7,CASSQAPSAHEQYF
TRBV2,.,TRBJ1-2,CASREQGTSGNTF
TRBV6-5,medium-sized,TRBJ2-1,CASSYVSGGKNEQFF
TRBV7-2,.,TRBJ2-2,CASSLLGGGNTGELFF
TRBV5-1,.,TRBJ2-3,CASSLGGSTDTQYF
TRBV5-1,.,TRBJ2-7,CASSLRDEQYF
TRBV27,.,TRBJ1-2,CASSLRGNYGYTF
TRBV19,.,TRBJ1-6,CASNGQAYNSPLHF
TRBV9,few,TRBJ1-2,CASSVVNRGYTF
TRBV12-3/TRBV12-4,few,TRBJ1-2,CASSQRRTGGNYGYTF